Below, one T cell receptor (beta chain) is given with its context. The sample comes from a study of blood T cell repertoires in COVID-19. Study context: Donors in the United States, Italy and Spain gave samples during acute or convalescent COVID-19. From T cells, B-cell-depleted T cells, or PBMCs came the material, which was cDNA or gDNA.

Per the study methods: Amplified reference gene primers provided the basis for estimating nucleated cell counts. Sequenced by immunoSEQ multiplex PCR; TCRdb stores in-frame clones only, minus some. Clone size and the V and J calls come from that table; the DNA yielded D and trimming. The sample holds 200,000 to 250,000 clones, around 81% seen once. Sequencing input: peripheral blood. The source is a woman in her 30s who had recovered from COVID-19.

CDR3 DNA: TGTGCCAGCAGCGAGGGACAGGGGGGAAGAAACACCATATATTTT. Translating it yields CASSEGQGGRNTIYF. The chain employs TRBV28 and TRBJ1-3; 11 bases agree with TRBD1. The CDR3 contains 15 residues. V shed 6 bases and J 5 bases; nucleotides not matched to a gene: 6. In germline, CDR1 is MDHEN, CDR2 SYDVKM.